This is a list of T cell receptor beta chains from one sample in a study of OX40 agonist ivuxolimab in advanced cancers. Clones were sequenced by immunoSEQ multiplex PCR, and TCRdb holds only the in-frame ones, with some missing. The sample has about 64,000 clones, approximately 90% seen once. Sequencing was performed on CD4+ or CD8+ T cells sorted from blood, taken in a trial of the OX40 agonist ivuxolimab. The receptor set was obtained from an adult with an advanced solid tumor such as melanoma, head and neck, liver or kidney cancer. Each CDR3 is given without its conserved first and last residue. A D gene is named only where the DNA matches it firmly.

V	D	J	CDR3
TRBV10-3	NA	TRBJ2-6	AISGQLYRASASGANVLT
TRBV6-1	TRBD2	TRBJ2-5	ASSPGLAARETQY
TRBV6-5	NA	TRBJ1-5	ASSGSGGDQPQH
TRBV4-1	NA	TRBJ1-1	ASSQVLQGSSEAF
TRBV19	TRBD1	TRBJ2-7	ASNSAGTGVDEQY
TRBV7-2	NA	TRBJ2-1	ASSVAPGGLESYNEQF
TRBV5-1	TRBD1	TRBJ2-5	ASSPGGVETQY
TRBV11-2	TRBD1	TRBJ1-4	ASSSGQGEGEKLF
TRBV7-6	TRBD1	TRBJ1-6	ASSSGQGASPLH
TRBV7-2	TRBD2	TRBJ2-5	ASSLAAGGPSETQY
TRBV27	TRBD1	TRBJ1-2	ASSLSTGINYGYT
TRBV5-1	TRBD1	TRBJ2-5	ASSLGAGTGTAETQY
TRBV7-9	NA	TRBJ1-6	ASSLAPLRIGVALH
TRBV2	NA	TRBJ2-1	ASSVEGQAYNEQF
TRBV5-1	NA	TRBJ2-2	ASSFDSTGELF
TRBV7-9	NA	TRBJ2-5	ASRQQETQY
TRBV5-5	TRBD2	TRBJ2-7	ASSTDLATSGSGYEQY
TRBV2	NA	TRBJ2-3	ASRTGEGDTQY
TRBV13	TRBD1	TRBJ1-1	ASRPPGQGGSQAF
TRBV19	TRBD2	TRBJ2-1	ASSIMGLAGYEQF
TRBV4-3	TRBD2	TRBJ2-5	ASSQEFAGGATQY
TRBV30	NA	TRBJ1-1	AWIGQLNTEAF
TRBV6-6	TRBD1	TRBJ1-1	ASSTRQGVTEAF
TRBV19	NA	TRBJ1-1	ASSMDRETEAF
TRBV6-5	NA	TRBJ1-2	ASSSLADYGYT
TRBV19	TRBD1	TRBJ1-5	ASQRTGGNQPQH
TRBV5-5	NA	TRBJ1-2	ASSLMGTYGYT
TRBV10-3	NA	TRBJ2-2	AISESVPGELF
TRBV25-1	TRBD2	TRBJ2-4	ASSEKSGTSGIKNIQY
TRBV5-1	NA	TRBJ2-1	ASSYGGTGYNEQF
TRBV5-1	TRBD2	TRBJ2-7	ASSLYFRSGVSYEQY
TRBV7-2	TRBD2	TRBJ2-3	ASSSDTSGSTDTQY
TRBV5-5	NA	TRBJ1-1	ASSLRDRAGDTEAF